Listed below are T cell receptor beta chains from one sample, sequenced in a study of T cell clonotyping in hematopoietic cell transplantation. Method: immunoSEQ multiplex PCR; TCRdb's copy keeps in-frame clones and lacks some. This table has some 45,000 clones, roughly four fifths appearing once. Here the sequenced sample was peripheral blood mononuclear cells, taken before stem cell transplant. These receptors were obtained from a man aged 55 to 70 with myelodysplastic syndrome. Some clones in this sample may be carry-over from other donors' samples. The CDR3 runs from the conserved cysteine through the conserved F or W. Each record gives: clone size, J gene, V gene, D gene, CDR3 protein, CDR3 DNA. D genes are given only for firm matches. Only some rows state a clone size, as once, few, many or a class for expanded clones.

once,TRBJ1-4,TRBV11-2,-,CASSLDPRGRGEKLFF,TGTGCCAGCAGCTTAGATCCGAGGGGGAGGGGTGAAAAACTGTTTTTT
-,TRBJ2-2,TRBV4-2,-,CASSQLGRNTGELFF,TGTGCCAGCAGCCAACTCGGGCGGAACACCGGGGAGCTGTTTTTT
-,TRBJ2-1,TRBV28,TRBD2,CASSLWRTSGGSSSYNEQFF,TGTGCCAGCAGTTTATGGAGGACTAGCGGGGGGTCTAGCTCCTACAATGAGCAGTTCTTC
once,TRBJ2-1,TRBV27,-,CASSLGAGYNEQFF,TGTGCCAGCAGTTTGGGGGCCGGATACAATGAGCAGTTCTTC
-,TRBJ1-5,TRBV27,TRBD1,CASSFKQGNQPQHF,TGTGCCAGCAGTTTTAAACAGGGGAATCAGCCCCAGCATTTT
-,TRBJ1-5,TRBV7-8,-,CASSLSQGRYSNQPQHF,TGTGCCAGCAGCTTATCGCAGGGAAGATATAGCAATCAGCCCCAGCATTTT
-,TRBJ1-2,TRBV6-5,TRBD1,CASSSTQGARSNGYTF,TGTGCCAGCAGTTCTACACAGGGGGCTCGAAGTAACGGCTACACCTTC
-,TRBJ2-2,TRBV19,-,CASSTQGGLGTGELFF,TGTGCCAGTAGCACTCAGGGGGGGCTGGGGACCGGGGAGCTGTTTTTT
-,TRBJ2-5,TRBV30,-,CAWSVLRPGEYQETQYF,TGTGCCTGGAGTGTCCTTCGTCCAGGCGAGTACCAAGAGACCCAGTACTTC
-,TRBJ2-1,TRBV7-3,-,CASSLGTSDEQFF,TGTGCCAGCAGCCTTGGGACAAGCGATGAGCAGTTCTTC
-,TRBJ1-3,TRBV19,-,CASSLRSGNTIYF,TGTGCCAGTAGTCTCAGGTCCGGAAACACCATATATTTT
-,TRBJ2-7,TRBV2,TRBD2,CASTGTSGHEQYF,TGTGCCAGCACAGGGACTAGCGGCCACGAGCAGTACTTC
-,TRBJ1-2,TRBV7-2,TRBD1,CASSFRGLQGGGYTF,TGTGCCAGCAGTTTTAGGGGATTGCAGGGGGGTGGCTACACCTTC
-,TRBJ2-1,TRBV7-2,-,CASRTDRSSYNEQFF,TGTGCCAGCAGAACAGACAGGAGCTCCTACAATGAGCAGTTCTTC
-,TRBJ1-3,TRBV6-5,-,CASSSAGVLGNTIYF,TGTGCCAGCAGTTCGGCCGGGGTACTAGGAAACACCATATATTTT
-,TRBJ2-1,TRBV5-4,TRBD1,CASSDPGQGSNEQFF,TGTGCCAGCAGCGACCCGGGACAGGGTTCGAATGAGCAGTTCTTC
-,TRBJ2-1,TRBV14,TRBD1,CASSQEMGTVLGVYNEQFF,TGTGCCAGCAGCCAAGAGATGGGGACAGTCTTAGGGGTCTACAATGAGCAGTTCTTC
few,TRBJ2-7,TRBV12-1,-,CASSLASGGPSYEQYF,TGTGCCAGCAGCTTGGCTAGCGGGGGCCCCTCCTACGAGCAGTACTTC
few,TRBJ1-3,TRBV11-2,-,CASSARTVGNTIYF,TGTGCCAGCAGCGCTCGGACTGTTGGAAACACCATATATTTT
-,TRBJ2-7,TRBV6-5,TRBD1,CASSRVFGTGYEQYF,TGTGCCAGCAGCCGGGTGTTCGGGACAGGGTACGAGCAGTACTTC
-,TRBJ1-1,TRBV11-2,-,CASRSVWNTEAFF,TGTGCCAGCAGGTCGGTGTGGAACACTGAAGCTTTCTTT
-,TRBJ2-3,TRBV7-2,TRBD2,CASSSGLSTDTQYF,TGTGCCAGCAGCTCGGGACTAAGCACAGATACGCAGTATTTT
-,TRBJ1-1,TRBV6-5,TRBD1,CASSPTGVNTEAFF,TGTGCCAGCAGTCCGACAGGGGTGAACACTGAAGCTTTCTTT
once,TRBJ2-3,TRBV7-9,-,CASSSTSTDTQYF,TGTGCCAGCAGCTCCACGAGCACAGATACGCAGTATTTT
once,TRBJ2-5,TRBV4-1,-,CASSQDRSRPVQETQYF,TGCGCCAGCAGCCAAGATCGGTCGCGGCCAGTCCAAGAGACCCAGTACTTC
once,TRBJ2-7,TRBV25-1,-,CASSDGRVAYEQYF,TGTGCCAGCAGTGACGGCAGGGTAGCCTACGAGCAGTACTTC
-,TRBJ1-5,TRBV7-9,-,CASSLAGVEPQHF,TGTGCCAGCAGCTTAGCAGGGGTTGAGCCCCAGCATTTT
-,TRBJ1-6,TRBV6-5,TRBD1,CASSYGMIKGASPLHF,TGTGCCAGCAGTTATGGGATGATAAAGGGGGCTTCACCCCTCCACTTT
once,TRBJ1-1,TRBV7-9,-,CASSEGTTIPGAFF,TGTGCCAGCTCTGAGGGGACAACTATTCCTGGGGCTTTCTTT
-,TRBJ1-1,TRBV29-1,-,CSVGKGGASTEAFF,TGCAGCGTTGGCAAGGGGGGCGCCAGCACTGAAGCTTTCTTT
-,TRBJ1-1,TRBV14,-,CASQRTENTEAFF,TGTGCCAGTCAGAGGACAGAGAACACTGAAGCTTTCTTT
-,TRBJ1-5,TRBV6-5,TRBD1,CASSYSGQGNQPQHF,TGTGCCAGCAGTTACTCGGGACAGGGAAATCAGCCCCAGCATTTT
-,TRBJ2-1,TRBV25-1,-,CASSEYLNEQFF,TGTGCCAGCAGTGAATATTTAAATGAGCAGTTCTTC
-,TRBJ2-7,TRBV18,-,CASSPSRENEQYF,TGTGCCAGCTCACCCTCCCGGGAGAATGAGCAGTACTTC
-,TRBJ1-2,TRBV29-1,-,CSAFTGANYGYTF,TGCAGCGCTTTTACGGGGGCGAACTATGGCTACACCTTC
once,TRBJ1-1,TRBV5-4,-,CASSLGQTMNTEAFF,TGTGCCAGCAGCTTGGGGCAGACTATGAACACTGAAGCTTTCTTT
-,TRBJ1-3,TRBV7-2,TRBD1,CASSPDRGGPSGNTIYF,TGTGCCAGCAGCCCAGACAGGGGAGGGCCTTCTGGAAACACCATATATTTT
-,TRBJ2-6,TRBV27,-,CASQRAVSGANVLTF,TGTGCCAGCCAACGGGCCGTCTCTGGGGCCAACGTCCTGACTTTC
-,TRBJ2-4,TRBV7-2,TRBD2,CASSLAGLESDIQYF,TGTGCCAGCAGCTTAGCGGGACTAGAAAGCGACATTCAGTACTTC
-,TRBJ1-6,TRBV21-1,-,CASSKDGFSSYNSPLHF,TGTGCCAGCAGCAAAGACGGGTTTAGCTCCTATAATTCACCCCTCCACTTT
once,TRBJ2-1,TRBV5-4,-,CASSLGFAVGFNEQFF,TGTGCCAGCAGCTTGGGATTCGCCGTAGGGTTCAATGAGCAGTTCTTC
-,TRBJ1-2,TRBV6-1,TRBD1,CASRVTGGALGYTF,TGTGCCAGCAGGGTGACAGGGGGGGCCTTGGGCTACACCTTC
once,TRBJ1-5,TRBV10-3,-,CAITSDTNQPQHF,TGTGCCATCACCTCGGACACAAATCAGCCCCAGCATTTT
-,TRBJ1-1,TRBV4-1,TRBD1,CASSQATTGVTEAFF,TGCGCCAGCAGCCAAGCTACGACAGGGGTTACTGAAGCTTTCTTT
-,TRBJ1-5,TRBV7-2,-,CASSLRGTNSNQPQHF,TGTGCCAGCAGCTTAAGGGGGACAAATAGCAATCAGCCCCAGCATTTT
-,TRBJ1-6,TRBV9,-,CASSVRDGSPNSPLHF,TGTGCCAGCAGCGTAAGGGACGGCTCGCCCAATTCACCCCTCCACTTT
-,TRBJ2-7,TRBV19,-,CASSISKGSSYEQYF,TGTGCCAGTAGTATATCTAAGGGCTCCTCCTACGAGCAGTACTTC
few,TRBJ1-6,TRBV6-1,TRBD1,CASSDGTGSYNSPLHF,TGTGCCAGCAGTGATGGGACAGGTTCTTATAATTCACCCCTCCACTTT
few,TRBJ2-2,TRBV5-5,TRBD1,CASSSPGQGSTGELFF,TGTGCCAGCAGTTCACCGGGACAGGGGAGCACCGGGGAGCTGTTTTTT
-,TRBJ1-1,TRBV29-1,-,CSVDRYGPPNTEAFF,TGCAGCGTTGATAGATACGGACCACCGAACACTGAAGCTTTCTTT